This is a list of T cell receptor beta chains from one sample in a study of PD-L1 blockade in urothelial cancer. Sequencing used immunoSEQ multiplex PCR; TCRdb keeps in-frame clones, though not all of them. Here the sample spans some 40,000 clones, about four fifths being singletons. The sequences come from PBMCs, collected around atezolizumab (anti-PD-L1) treatment. These receptors all stem from a man aged 55 to 70 with urothelial cancer. CDR3s include the opening cysteine and the closing phenylalanine or tryptophan.

TRBJ2-5 TRBV28 15 CASSFGQGVLETQYF
TRBJ2-7 TRBV4-1 17 CASSQGTGPGLGYEQYF
TRBJ1-2 TRBV28 14 CASSKGGPVYGYTF
TRBJ1-5 TRBV6-1 15 CASSDVGGAGQPQHF
TRBJ2-7 TRBV18 14 CASAGTGDLYEQYF
TRBJ2-7 TRBV15 16 CATSRELGREQGEQYF
TRBJ2-1 TRBV28 14 CASLLTGAGNEQFF
TRBJ2-3 TRBV6-6 15 CASRDPGLAGLGQYF
TRBJ2-5 TRBV30 16 CAWTLGTSGGFETQYF
TRBJ1-2 TRBV6-1 15 CASIPGDRKIYGYTF
TRBJ2-5 TRBV2 14 CASSERGGRETQYF
TRBJ1-4 TRBV4-1 16 CASTRDAGATNEKLFF
TRBJ1-6 TRBV27 16 CASSPIAWTGHSPLHF
TRBJ2-3 TRBV6-1 16 CASSEVFAGGADTQYF
TRBJ2-1 TRBV7-2 15 CASSLDGGSYNEQFF
TRBJ2-3 TRBV6-1 12 CASNRGGDTQYF
TRBJ2-3 TRBV29-1 12 CSVAGFTDTQYF
TRBJ2-7 TRBV7-9 14 CASGLGELTYEQYF
TRBJ2-3 TRBV4-1 13 CASSGFYTDTQYF
TRBJ2-5 TRBV4-2 15 CASSARPDRDETQYF